One and the same sample provided the 21 T cell receptor beta chains below, sequenced in a study of siplizumab effects on memory and regulatory T cells. Profiled with immunoSEQ multiplex PCR; TCRdb holds only in-frame clones, not every one. There are about 69,000 clones in the sample; roughly 88% occur only once, and about 1.5% lies in the top ten. The sample comprised Tregs sorted from blood. The receptors were sampled from a human donor in good health.

The chain combines TRBV27 with TRBJ2-1; 15 positions match TRBD2. Germline values: CDR1 MNHEY, CDR2 SMNVEV (reference sequence). V gave up 7 bases and J gave up 3 bases; unmatched junction bases: 7. This CDR3 region has 17 residues. The CDR3 region is CASTGLAGGTLYNEQFF. In nucleotides, the CDR3 is TGTGCCAGCACAGGACTAGCGGGAGGGACCCTCTACAATGAGCAGTTCTTC.

The chain joins TRBV6-1 to TRBJ2-5, with no clear D. V was shortened by 3 bases and J by 1 base, with 9 bases between the two germline ends. Germline V gene lookup returns CDR1 MNHNS and CDR2 SASEGT. CDR3 length: 14 amino acids. CDR3: CASSDRLGQETQYF. For the CDR3, the DNA is TGTGCCAGCAGTGATCGGCTAGGCCAAGAGACCCAGTACTTC.

The rearrangement uses TRBV5-1 and TRBJ1-1, with 8 bases matching TRBD1. Trimming cost V 4 bases and J 7 bases; bases outside gene matches: 6. The CDR3 has 13 residues. The germline gives CDR1 SGHRS, CDR2 YFSETQ. The CDR3 nucleotides read TGCGCCAGCAGCGCCCAGGGGGCTTTTGAAGCTTTCTTT. Translation: CASSAQGAFEAFF.

The chain recombines TRBV10-3 with TRBJ2-7, with D unresolved. This CDR3 region has 11 residues. Germline V gene data show CDR1 as ENHRY and CDR2 as SYGVKD. Trimming shortened V by 6 bases and J by 3 bases, and 6 bases separated the two germline ends. CDR3 DNA: TGTGCCATCAGGAACAACTACGAGCAGTACTTC. Its translation: CAIRNNYEQYF.

CDR3 in amino acids: CSVGVDRTEAFF. Here the CDR3 DNA reads TGCAGCGTTGGGGTGGACAGGACTGAAGCTTTCTTT. The chain employs TRBV29-1 and TRBJ1-1; 7 nucleotides align to TRBD1. The junction had 4 bases not matched to a gene; V was cut back by 4 bases and J by 5 bases. The CDR3 is made up of 12 amino acids. Germline CDR1 SQVTM, CDR2 ANQGSEA.

The chain recombines TRBV5-4 with TRBJ2-5; D may correspond to TRBD1 or TRBD2 (5 bases each). CDR3 length equals 14 residues. The germline V and J ends were trimmed by 2 bases and 2 bases, with 10 bases remaining between them. Germline V gene sequence: CDR1 SGHNT, CDR2 YYREEE (reference sequence). CDR3 DNA: TGTGCCAGCAGCTTTCAGGGACCACAAGAGACCCAGTACTTC. Its translation is CASSFQGPQETQYF.

This chain connects TRBV4-1 to TRBJ1-2; D may be TRBD1 (5 bases). The ends were cut back, 0 bases at V and 2 bases at J, with 10 bases in the middle. CDR1 MGHRA and CDR2 YSYEKL come from the germline V gene. The CDR3 has 15 amino acids. CDR3 DNA: TGCGCCAGCAGCCAAGACCCAGGGCGAAACTATGGCTACACCTTC. Its translation: CASSQDPGRNYGYTF.

This chain links TRBV18 with TRBJ2-5, with 7 bases fitting TRBD1. This CDR3 has 15 residues. The germline V gene encodes CDR1 KGHSH and CDR2 LQKENI. Trimming at V came to 6 bases and at J to 5 bases, leaving 12 bases not matched to a gene. CDR3 sequence: CASSRRDSIWETQYF. The CDR3 nucleotides read TGTGCCAGCTCGCGCCGGGACAGTATATGGGAGACCCAGTACTTC.

The chain carries TRBV2 and TRBJ1-6; TRBD1 might be the D (5 bases). This CDR3 contains 14 residues. Germline V gene data show CDR1 as SNHLY and CDR2 as FYNNEI. V lost 6 bases and J lost 8, with 14 bases in between. The CDR3 region is CASRSGLNDSPLHF. The CDR3 nucleotides are TGTGCCAGCAGATCAGGGCTTAATGATTCACCCCTCCACTTT.

Here the CDR3 reads CASSHWEGGINEKLFF. CDR3 sequence (DNA): TGTGCCAGCAGCCATTGGGAGGGCGGGATAAATGAAAAACTGTTTTTT. This rearrangement joins TRBV7-9 to TRBJ1-4; no clear D gene. The V gene lost 5 bases and the J gene lost 5 bases, with 18 bases spanning the gap. This CDR3 contains 16 residues. The germline V gene encodes CDR1 SEHNR and CDR2 FQNEAQ (reference sequence).

V is TRBV18 and J is TRBJ2-2; D is tentatively TRBD1 or TRBD2 (5 bases each). Trimming removed 0 bases from V and 7 bases from J, with 12 bases in between. The CDR3 runs to 15 residues. CDR1 is KGHSH, CDR2 LQKENI, per germline. The CDR3 DNA reads as TGTGCCAGCTCACCACCTGGGGACGGCAGCGGGGAGCTGTTTTTT. This encodes CASSPPGDGSGELFF.

V gene TRBV7-9 combines with J gene TRBJ2-6; the D gene is possibly TRBD1 (6 bases). The CDR3 is 16 residues long. Trimming removed 3 bases from V and 4 bases from J, with 13 bases in between. CDR1 and CDR2 (germline): SEHNR, FQNEAQ (reference sequence). The CDR3 here is CASSLGAGTGANVLTF. In DNA, the CDR3 is TGTGCCAGCAGCTTGGGGGCAGGGACCGGGGCCAACGTCCTGACTTTC.

The genes are TRBV20-1 and TRBJ2-3; D unclear. This CDR3 comprises 11 residues. Per the germline V gene, CDR1 is DFQATT and CDR2 is SNEGSKA (reference sequence). V lost 3 bases and J lost 4, with 5 bases in between. The CDR3 is CSARLADTQYF. The CDR3 DNA reads as TGCAGTGCTAGGTTGGCAGATACGCAGTATTTT.

The rearrangement uses TRBV4-3 and TRBJ1-1, with D maybe TRBD1 (5 bases). In germline, CDR1 is LGHNA, CDR2 YSLEER. V was cut by 0 bases and J by 8 bases, with 13 bases left in between. The CDR3 contains 14 residues. CDR3 coding DNA: TGCGCCAGCAGCCAAGAATCGACAGCCAAAGAAGCTTTCTTT. As protein: CASSQESTAKEAFF.

This clone was recorded at least ten times. The genes are TRBV7-2 and TRBJ1-2, with a possible D match to TRBD1 (6 bases). Germline assignment: CDR1 SGHTA and CDR2 FQGNSA. The germline V and J ends were trimmed by 1 base and 5 bases, with 8 bases remaining between them. The CDR3 spans 13 residues. The CDR3 here is CASSLGQGYGYTF. In nucleotides, the CDR3 is TGTGCCAGCAGCTTAGGCCAGGGGTATGGCTACACCTTC.

V gene TRBV25-1 combines with J gene TRBJ2-5; D remains unclear. The V end lost 6 bases, the J end lost 2 bases, and 10 bases lay between the germline ends. The CDR3 runs to 13 residues. Germline-derived CDR1 and CDR2 are MGHDK and SYGVNS. The CDR3 loop is CASRAVWQETQYF. CDR3 bases: TGTGCCAGCAGGGCAGTTTGGCAAGAGACCCAGTACTTC.

The V and J genes are TRBV9 and TRBJ1-2; tentative D call: TRBD1 (6 bases). V lost 0 bases and J 4 bases, leaving 13 bases between the germline ends. Looked up from germline, CDR1 is SGDLS and CDR2 is YYNGEE. The CDR3 is 15 amino acids. CDR3 region: CASSVGAGEGYGYTF. The CDR3, as DNA: TGTGCCAGCAGCGTAGGGGCAGGGGAGGGCTATGGCTACACCTTC.

A remark on this clone: Other DNA sequences in the sample encode the same CDR3. The genes are TRBV7-9 and TRBJ2-2; D remains unclear. V shed 1 base and J shed 4 bases, with 7 bases lying between them. Germline V CDR1 and CDR2: SEHNR, FQNEAQ (reference sequence). The CDR3 extends over 14 amino acids. CDR3 DNA sequence: TGTGCCAGCAGCTTAGGCGCGGCCACCGGGGAGCTGTTTTTT. The encoded protein is CASSLGAATGELFF. Combining the CDR3 with reference TRBV7-9 and TRBJ2-2 gives the whole variable domain DTGVSQNPRHKITKRGQNVTFRCDPISEHNRLYWYRQTLGQGPEFLTYFQNEAQLEKSRLLSDRFSAERPKGSFSTLEIQRTEQGDSAMYLCASSLGAATGELFFGEGSRLTVL.

The chain couples TRBV10-3 to TRBJ2-3; TRBD2 matches at 10 bases. The trim removed 3 bases at V and 4 bases at J, leaving 4 bases unmatched. Germline V CDR1 and CDR2: ENHRY, SYGVKD. The CDR3 is 15 residues long. The CDR3 region is CAISDLAGAPDTQYF. CDR3 in DNA: TGTGCCATCAGTGACCTAGCGGGAGCCCCAGATACGCAGTATTTT.

This chain links TRBV11-3 with TRBJ2-2; 9 bases map to TRBD1. Germline V gene data show CDR1 as SGHNT and CDR2 as YENEEA. V lost 5 bases, J lost 1 base, and 2 bases stayed unmatched. The CDR3 runs 15 residues. The CDR3 DNA is TGTGCCAGCAGCCAGGGACAGGGGAACACCGGGGAGCTGTTTTTT. It translates to CASSQGQGNTGELFF.

The genes are TRBV30 and TRBJ1-1; D gene ambiguous. Per the germline V gene, CDR1 is GTSNPN and CDR2 is SVGIG (reference sequence). The ends were cut back, 4 bases at V and 11 bases at J, with 20 bases in the middle. This CDR3 comprises 13 residues. The CDR3 DNA is TGTGCCTGGATTAGTCGTGGTAGAAGTCGGGCTTTCTTT. Encoded protein: CAWISRGRSRAFF.